The following is a T cell receptor (beta chain) sequence with its context. The data derive from a study of blood T cell repertoires in COVID-19. Participants were aged 18 to 89 years, lived in roughly 23 US areas, and enrolled virtually. Assignment of participants to cohorts was predicated upon participant-reported clinical history. The CDR3 length is 16 residues. Germline trimming cut 4 bases from V and 4 bases from J; bases unmatched to any gene: 8. Germline V lookup: CDR1 SGHKS, CDR2 YYEKEE (reference sequence). In the original workflow: Estimated nucleated cell counts came from reference gene primer amplification. TCRdb's copy holds only in-frame clones and misses some; the assay was immunoSEQ multiplex PCR. From that table come the V and J calls and clone size; the DNA was used to work out D and trimming. There are approximately 440,000 clones in the sample; less than 95% occur only once, and roughly 0.66% lies in the top ten.

The material sequenced was PBMCs or T cells enriched from blood (not recorded which). The genes are TRBV5-5 and TRBJ2-3; TRBD1 matches 11 bases. This TCR derives from a man younger than 35 who had recovered from COVID-19. CDR3 DNA sequence: TGTGCCAGCAGCGCCCCCGGGACAGGGGGTGCAGATACGCAGTATTTT. Protein sequence: CASSAPGTGGADTQYF.